The rows below give T cell receptor beta chains drawn from one sample of a study of blood T cells in healthy people across ages. Using its own MiXCR run on the 5' RACE reads, TCRdb lists one record per CDR3 protein. The sample carries 850,000 to 950,000 distinct CDR3 sequences, more than 25% recorded once. Sequencing was done on a sample of blood. The receptors were gathered from a woman aged 80 or older in good health. The CDR3 runs from the conserved cysteine through the conserved F or W. D genes are given only for firm matches. Clone size is not always given. Where it is, it says once, few, many or a class for expanded clones.

>TRBJ2-1|NA|many|TRBV11-2
CASSFSYNEQFF
TGTGCCAGCAGCTTCAGTTACAATGAGCAGTTCTTC
>TRBJ1-2|TRBD1|few|TRBV6-1
CASSEEDRGGNYGYTF
TGTGCCAGCAGTGAAGAAGACAGGGGAGGCAACTATGGCTACACCTTC
>TRBJ1-4|NA|NA|TRBV20-1
CSARDRTAEKLFF
TGCAGTGCTAGAGATAGGACAGCTGAAAAACTGTTTTTT
>TRBJ1-1|NA|NA|TRBV11-1
CASSLASGDKAFF
TGTGCCAGCAGCTTAGCCTCGGGAGACAAGGCTTTCTTT
>TRBJ2-1|NA|NA|TRBV9
CASSADSTYNGQFF
TGTGCCAGCAGCGCGGACAGTACCTACAATGGGCAGTTCTTC
>TRBJ1-5|NA|NA|TRBV6-6
CASSRPSGQGNQPQHF
TGTGCCAGCAGTCGTCCGTCGGGGCAGGGCAATCAGCCCCAGCATTTT
>TRBJ2-3|TRBD2|many|TRBV7-2
CASSLAGGGAPDTQYF
TGTGCCAGCAGCTTAGCTGGCGGGGGGGCCCCAGATACGCAGTATTTT
>TRBJ1-1|NA|once|TRBV20-1
CSARKGQNTEAFF
TGCAGTGCTAGAAAGGGCCAGAACACTGAAGCTTTCTTT
>TRBJ2-3|TRBD2|many|TRBV6-5
CASSYSILAGGIDTQYF
TGTGCCAGCAGTTACTCGATTCTAGCGGGGGGCATAGATACGCAGTATTTT
>TRBJ2-3|NA|many|TRBV7-2
CASSLALDIVSTDTQYF
TGTGCCAGCAGCTTAGCGCTAGACATAGTGTCCACAGATACGCAGTATTTT
>TRBJ2-4|TRBD1|NA|TRBV11-2
CASSPGTGNAKNIQYF
TGTGCCAGCAGCCCTGGGACAGGGAATGCCAAAAACATTCAGTACTTC
>TRBJ1-2|NA|many|TRBV3-1
CASSQRGLTHYGYTF
TGTGCCAGCAGCCAGAGGGGACTCACTCATTATGGCTACACCTTC
>TRBJ1-2|NA|few|TRBV6-1
CASSENGYGYTF
TGTGCCAGCAGTGAAAACGGCTATGGCTACACCTTC
>TRBJ2-1|TRBD2|many|TRBV4-3
CASSQGEGISYNEQFF
TGCGCCAGCAGCCAAGGGGAGGGTATCTCCTACAATGAGCAGTTCTTC
>TRBJ2-1|NA|NA|TRBV7-2
CASSLFDSSSYNEQFF
TGTGCCAGCAGCCTATTCGACAGTAGCTCCTACAATGAGCAGTTCTTC
>TRBJ1-5|NA|NA|TRBV7-6
CASSSQGWNSNQPQHF
TGTGCCAGCAGCTCCCAGGGGTGGAATAGCAATCAGCCCCAGCATTTT
>TRBJ1-3|NA|NA|TRBV12-3/TRBV12-4
CASSSTGRAGNTIYF
TGTGCCAGCAGTTCTACAGGGCGGGCTGGAAACACCATATATTTT
>TRBJ2-1|TRBD2|once|TRBV20-1
CSAVSGSSLNEQFF
TGCAGTGCTGTAAGCGGGAGCTCCCTCAATGAGCAGTTCTTC
>TRBJ2-2|NA|few|TRBV29-1
CSVRTFTTGELFF
TGCAGCGTAAGGACATTCACCACCGGGGAGCTGTTTTTT
>TRBJ1-2|TRBD1|many|TRBV7-9
CASSKDRARGGYTF
TGTGCCAGCAGCAAGGACAGGGCCCGAGGAGGCTACACCTTC
>TRBJ2-5|NA|many|TRBV6-6
CASSYGSSFVETQYF
TGTGCCAGCAGTTACGGGTCTAGCTTCGTGGAGACCCAGTACTTC
>TRBJ2-1|TRBD2|NA|TRBV15
CATSRDIGTGGGNEQFF
TGTGCCACCAGCAGAGATATCGGAACGGGAGGGGGAAATGAGCAGTTCTTC
>TRBJ2-1|NA|many|TRBV20-1
CSARDGGGINEQFF
TGCAGTGCTAGAGATGGCGGGGGCATAAATGAGCAGTTCTTC
>TRBJ2-5|NA|many|TRBV15
CATSSLHPYQETQYF
TGTGCCACCAGCAGTCTACACCCGTACCAAGAGACCCAGTACTTC
>TRBJ1-6|TRBD1|NA|TRBV3-1
CASSPLDRNNSPLHF
TGTGCCAGCAGCCCCTTGGACAGGAATAATTCACCCCTCCACTTT
>TRBJ2-6|NA|many|TRBV20-1
CSARRGPGANVLTF
TGCAGTGCTAGAAGAGGGCCCGGGGCCAACGTCCTGACTTTC